The clone carrying this T cell receptor (beta chain) was recorded a few times. Its antigen is unknown. The record originates from a study of CD8+ T cells in alopecia areata. Findings and limits, study-wide: In blood and scalp, many expanded lesional clones persisted during tofacitinib. TCRs were shared less clearly across patients than in mice, possibly for HLA-related reasons. Lesional scalp, notably in alopecia totalis/universalis, had clonality above that of normal scalp.

Trimming removed 3 bases at V and 5 bases at J, with 13 bases between. The germline CDR1 and CDR2 sequences are LNHDA and SQIVND (reference sequence). The CDR3 has 14 amino acids. As for treatment: oral pan-JAK inhibitor, 5-10 mg twice daily. Extracted from the samples, RNA was reverse transcribed into cDNA to serve as the sequencing template. Method: immunoSEQ multiplex PCR; TCRdb's copy keeps in-frame clones and lacks some. The profile shows about 94,000 clones, about 70% of them singletons. The TCR sequence derives from a human donor with alopecia areata. The sample in question was CD8+ T cells sorted from blood, obtained at roughly week 45, from a patient treated with tofacitinib. V is TRBV19 and J is TRBJ1-1, with a tentative D call TRBD1 (5 bases). The CDR3 here is CASSIGQGKTEAFF. The DNA for the CDR3 is TGTGCCAGTAGTATCGGGCAGGGTAAGACTGAAGCTTTCTTT.